One sample yielded the 11 T cell receptor beta chains listed below, sequenced in a study of Ad26.COV2.S vaccination and SARS-CoV-2 variants. Stated treatment: over 15 received Ad26.COV2.S at low or high dose, single or two shots; roughly five received placebo; per-sample allocation not given. Material that was analyzed had been drawn on day 63 after the first vaccine or placebo injection. Libraries were prepared by immunoSEQ multiplex PCR; TCRdb keeps only in-frame clonotypes and omits some of them. Here the sample spans 510,000 or so clones, 70% to 90% being singletons. The sample in question was peripheral blood, obtained in a trial of Ad26.COV2.S vaccine versus placebo. All receptors derive from a person aged 18-65 years who received the Ad26.COV2.S COVID-19 vaccine or a placebo.

This chain connects TRBV15 to TRBJ2-1; TRBD2 matches at 9 bases. The CDR3 totals 14 residues. V trimming: 5 bases; J trimming: 7 bases; junction bases outside the gene matches: 6. Germline V gene data show CDR1 as LNHNV and CDR2 as YYDKDF (reference sequence). The CDR3, as DNA: TGTGCCACCAGCCTGAGTAGCGGGAGTAATGAGCAGTTCTTC. It specifies CATSLSSGSNEQFF.

V is TRBV5-1 and J is TRBJ1-1, with D possibly being TRBD1 (5 bases). The CDR3 has 15 amino acids. Looked up from germline, CDR1 is SGHRS and CDR2 is YFSETQ. Trimming took 4 bases from V and 0 from J, leaving 13 bases between them. This CDR3 is CASSISGGVNTEAFF. The CDR3 region has the DNA TGCGCCAGCAGCATCTCCGGGGGGGTGAACACTGAAGCTTTCTTT.

The gene calls are TRBV29-1 and TRBJ2-5; tentatively, D is TRBD1 or TRBD2 (5 bases each). V dropped 5 bases and J dropped 6 bases, with 13 bases sitting between them. Germline V gene data show CDR1 as SQVTM and CDR2 as ANQGSEA. The CDR3 spans 12 residues. The CDR3 loop reads CSVYEGTKTQYF. The CDR3, as DNA: TGCAGCGTTTACGAGGGGACGAAGACCCAGTACTTC.

V and J are TRBV30 and TRBJ2-1; 11 bases fit TRBD2. The CDR3 has 15 amino acids. The V gene's germline CDR1 is GTSNPN and CDR2 SVGIG (reference sequence). After removal of 0 bases from V and 4 bases from J, the junction contained 2 bases not matched to a gene. CDR3 nucleotide sequence: TGTGCCTGGAGTGTAGGGACTAGCGGTTACAATGAGCAGTTCTTC. Translating it yields CAWSVGTSGYNEQFF.

The chain employs TRBV10-2 and TRBJ1-1; no firm D call. The CDR3 has 11 amino acids. The germline V and J ends were trimmed by 1 base and 10 bases, with 7 bases remaining between them. Germline CDR1 WSHSY, CDR2 SAAADI. The CDR3 DNA sequence: TGCGCCAGCAGTGAGTATATGGGAGCTTTCTTT. Its translation is CASSEYMGAFF.

The rearrangement uses TRBV12-5 and TRBJ2-1, with 12 bases fitting TRBD2. The junction had 5 bases not matched to a gene; V was cut back by 4 bases and J by 4 bases. The germline V gene encodes CDR1 LGHNT and CDR2 FRNRAP. The CDR3 consists of 16 residues. The CDR3 sequence: CASGSGLAGRYNEQFF. DNA for the CDR3: TGTGCTAGTGGTTCCGGACTAGCGGGAAGGTACAATGAGCAGTTCTTC.

The chain joins TRBV5-5 to TRBJ2-1; D is ambiguous. Germline CDR1 reads SGHKS; CDR2 reads YYEKEE (reference sequence). The CDR3 loop spans 12 amino acids. V shed 3 bases and J shed 10 bases, with 11 bases lying between them. This chain's CDR3 is CASSWAWGEQFF. CDR3 coding DNA: TGTGCCAGCAGCTGGGCGTGGGGAGAGCAGTTCTTC.

The V call is TRBV3-1 (or the pseudogene TRBV3-2), the J call TRBJ2-1, with 9 bases identical to TRBD2. This CDR3 spans 15 amino acids. Unmatched junction bases numbered 4, after V lost 0 bases and J lost 7 bases. CDR1 and CDR2 from the germline V gene are LGHDT and YNNKEL (reference sequence). CDR3 sequence reads: CASSQDLAGKNEQFF. The CDR3 DNA sequence: TGTGCCAGCAGCCAAGATCTAGCGGGAAAGAATGAGCAGTTCTTC.

V and J are TRBV14 and TRBJ1-2; 8 positions agree with TRBD1. In germline, CDR1 is SGHDN, CDR2 FVKESK. Trimming took 4 bases from V and 5 from J; bases not matched to a gene: 9. The CDR3 is made up of 15 amino acids. The CDR3 protein is CASSPMDREIYGYTF. CDR3 nucleotide sequence: TGTGCCAGCAGCCCGATGGACAGGGAGATATATGGCTACACCTTC.

The gene calls are TRBV28 and TRBJ1-6; 12 positions match TRBD1. V lost 8 bases, J lost 8 bases, and 13 bases stayed unmatched. This CDR3 is 17 amino acids long. CDR1 is MDHEN, CDR2 SYDVKM, per germline. The chain's CDR3 is CASGTGGFQGLDSPLHF. Here the CDR3 DNA reads TGTGCCAGCGGGACAGGGGGCTTTCAGGGATTGGATTCACCCCTCCACTTT.

The chain joins TRBV5-1 to TRBJ2-7, with D possibly called TRBD1 or TRBD2 (5 bases each). Germline CDR1 SGHRS, CDR2 YFSETQ. V lost 5 bases, J lost 5 bases, and 14 bases lay in between. The CDR3 covers 13 residues. CDR3: CASSREGLDEQYF. CDR3 bases: TGCGCCAGCAGTCGAGAGGGGCTGGACGAGCAGTACTTC.